This T cell receptor beta chain stems from a study of technical replicates of blood from several donors. The CDR3 sequence is 12 residues long. Germline-derived CDR1 and CDR2 are MDHEN and SYDVKM. V was clipped by 5 bases and J by 14 bases, with 16 bases between them. Method: immunoSEQ multiplex PCR; TCRdb's copy keeps in-frame clones and lacks some. The sample holds around 78,000 clones; around 94% are singletons and the top ten take under 0.3%. The sample was T cells isolated from PBMCs. The sequence was obtained from a human donor in good health. The J gene is TRBJ2-1, the V gene TRBV28, with a possible D match to TRBD2 (6 bases). CDR3 sequence: CASSTGPTRKFF. The CDR3, as DNA: TGTGCCAGCAGTACCGGCCCGACTAGAAAGTTCTTC.